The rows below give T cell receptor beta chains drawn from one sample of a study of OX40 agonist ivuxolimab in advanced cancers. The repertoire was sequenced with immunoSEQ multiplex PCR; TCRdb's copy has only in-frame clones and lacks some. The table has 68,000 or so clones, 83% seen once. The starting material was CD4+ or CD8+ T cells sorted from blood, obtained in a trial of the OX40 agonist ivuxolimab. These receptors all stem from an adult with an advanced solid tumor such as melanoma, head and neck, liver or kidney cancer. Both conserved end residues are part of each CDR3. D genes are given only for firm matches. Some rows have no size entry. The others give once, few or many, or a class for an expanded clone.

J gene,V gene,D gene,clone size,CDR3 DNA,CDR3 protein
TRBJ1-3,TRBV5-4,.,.,TGTGCCAGCAGCTTGGGTGGAAGCTCTGGAAACACCATATATTTT,CASSLGGSSGNTIYF
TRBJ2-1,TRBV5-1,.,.,TGCGCCAGCAGCCTCCGGGACTCCTCCTACAATGAGCAGTTCTTC,CASSLRDSSYNEQFF
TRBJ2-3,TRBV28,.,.,TGTGCCAGCGGCACGACAGGCGGCCTCACAGATACGCAGTATTTT,CASGTTGGLTDTQYF
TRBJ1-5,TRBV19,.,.,TGTGCCAGTAGTCAATTCGTGGGGGATCAGCCCCAGCATTTT,CASSQFVGDQPQHF
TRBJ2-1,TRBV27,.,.,TGTGCCAGCAGTTCGGAGGGATTCTTCGCGGGTGAGCAGTTCTTC,CASSSEGFFAGEQFF
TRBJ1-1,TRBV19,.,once,TGTGCCAGTAGTATTCGGCGGGGGAACACTGAAGCTTTCTTT,CASSIRRGNTEAFF
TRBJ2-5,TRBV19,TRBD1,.,TGTGCCAGTAGTCCGGGACAGGGCACCACCCGGGGTGCCCAGTACTTC,CASSPGQGTTRGAQYF
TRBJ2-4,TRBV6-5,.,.,TGTGCCAGCAGTTACCCGGGAGCCAAAAACATTCAGTACTTC,CASSYPGAKNIQYF
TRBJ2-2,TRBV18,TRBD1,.,TGTGCCAGCTCACCCTTCCGACAGGGTCTTAACGGGGAGCTGTTTTTT,CASSPFRQGLNGELFF
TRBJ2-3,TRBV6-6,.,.,TGTGCCAGCAGTTACTCTATCTGGACAGATACGCAGTATTTT,CASSYSIWTDTQYF
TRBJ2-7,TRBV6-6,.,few,TGTGCCAGCAGTTACTCGACTTATGGACGGACCTACGAGCAGTACTTC,CASSYSTYGRTYEQYF
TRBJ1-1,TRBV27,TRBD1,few,TGTGCCAGCAGAAGACAGGGGGCGAACACTGAAGCTTTCTTT,CASRRQGANTEAFF
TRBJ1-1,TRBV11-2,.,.,TGTGCCAGCAGCTCACCAGGGGTCGCTTTGAGGAACACTGAAGCTTTCTTT,CASSSPGVALRNTEAFF
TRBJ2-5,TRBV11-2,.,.,TGTGCCAGCAGTCGAGATCCGTTAGAGACCCAGTACTTC,CASSRDPLETQYF
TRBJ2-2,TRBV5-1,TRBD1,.,TGCGCCAGCAGACCTGGGACAGGGAACGGGGAGCTGTTTTTT,CASRPGTGNGELFF
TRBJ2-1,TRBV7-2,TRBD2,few,TGTGCCAGCAGCTTAGGGGCTAGCGGGGGGGCGATACAGTTCTTC,CASSLGASGGAIQFF
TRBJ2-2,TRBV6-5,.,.,TGTGCCACCCGCAGAGGCGGGGCGAGCACCGGGGAGCTGTTTTTT,CATRRGGASTGELFF
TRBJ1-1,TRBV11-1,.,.,TGTGCCAGCAGCTTAAACGGGGGGAACACTGAAGCTTTCTTT,CASSLNGGNTEAFF
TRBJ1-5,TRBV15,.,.,TGTGCCACCAAGGAGGGGGGAAGTTTAGGGCGGCCCCAGCATTTT,CATKEGGSLGRPQHF
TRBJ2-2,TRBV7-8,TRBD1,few,TGTGCCAGCAGCGCCGGGACAGGGAGGAACACCGGGGAGCTGTTTTTT,CASSAGTGRNTGELFF
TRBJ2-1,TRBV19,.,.,TGTGCCAGTAGTATACAGGGGACGGTGGACAATGAGCAGTTCTTC,CASSIQGTVDNEQFF
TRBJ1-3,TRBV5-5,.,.,TGTGCCAGCAGCTTGGCCAATAAAATGAACCGAAACACCATATATTTT,CASSLANKMNRNTIYF
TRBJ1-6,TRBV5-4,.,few,TGTGCCAGCAGCTTGGGGACGGCTAATTCACCCCTCCACTTT,CASSLGTANSPLHF
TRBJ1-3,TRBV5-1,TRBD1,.,TGCGCCGGCTACTCTTGGGACAGAAGAATTTCTGGAAACACCATATATTTT,CAGYSWDRRISGNTIYF
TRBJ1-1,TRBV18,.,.,TGTGCCAGCTCACAACGAGAGGGAGACACTGAAGCTTTCTTT,CASSQREGDTEAFF
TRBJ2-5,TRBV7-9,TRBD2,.,TGTGCCAGCAGCTTAGTCGGGCTAAGCGGGGGGGCCCAAGAGACCCAGTACTTC,CASSLVGLSGGAQETQYF
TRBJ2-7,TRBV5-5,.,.,TGTGCCAGCAGCAATCCAGGCGACACTCGGGAGCAGTACTTC,CASSNPGDTREQYF
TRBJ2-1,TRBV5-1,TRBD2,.,TGCGCCAGCAGCTCCTATAGCGGGGGCCATAAAATATACAATGAGCAGTTCTTC,CASSSYSGGHKIYNEQFF
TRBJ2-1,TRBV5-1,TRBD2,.,TGCGCCAGCAGCACCGGGACTAGCGGGGGGGCTAGTAGCAATGAGCAGTTCTTC,CASSTGTSGGASSNEQFF
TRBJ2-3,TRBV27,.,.,TGTGCCAGCATTAAGTTAGGCGAGGGGACAGATACGCAGTATTTT,CASIKLGEGTDTQYF
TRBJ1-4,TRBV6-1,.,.,TGTGCCAGCAGTGTAGACAGCAGACCTCTAAGGGCAACTAATGAAAAACTGTTTTTT,CASSVDSRPLRATNEKLFF
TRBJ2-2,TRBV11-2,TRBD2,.,TGTGCCAGCAGCTTCTTTGCGGGGGGAAACACCGGGGAGCTGTTTTTT,CASSFFAGGNTGELFF
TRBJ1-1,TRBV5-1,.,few,TGCGCCAGCAGCTTACGCAGGGCGTTGGACACTGAAGCTTTCTTT,CASSLRRALDTEAFF
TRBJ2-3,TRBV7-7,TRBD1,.,TGTGCCAGCAGCTTGTCAGGGGGCGCGGATACGCAGTATTTT,CASSLSGGADTQYF
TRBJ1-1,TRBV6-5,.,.,TGTGCCAGCAGTTCCGGCTGGCCCATGAACACTGAAGCTTTCTTT,CASSSGWPMNTEAFF
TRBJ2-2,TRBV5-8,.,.,TGTGCCAGCACCGCCCTCGGGGGGCGCAGCTGGGGGACCGGGGAGCTGTTTTTT,CASTALGGRSWGTGELFF
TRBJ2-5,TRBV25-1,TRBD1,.,TGTGCCAGCAGTGAATCGACAGGGGGAATGGAGACCCAGTACTTC,CASSESTGGMETQYF
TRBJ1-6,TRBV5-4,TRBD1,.,TGTGCCAGCAGCTTGAGGACAGGCAATTCACCCCTCCACTTT,CASSLRTGNSPLHF